This TCR beta chain originates from a study of blood T cell repertoires in COVID-19. Libraries were prepared by immunoSEQ multiplex PCR; TCRdb keeps only in-frame clonotypes and omits some of them. The sample includes over 100,000 clones, roughly nine tenths seen only once; the top ten take over 2%. Germline V CDR1 and CDR2: KGHDR, SFDVKD. V dropped 0 bases and J dropped 5 bases, with 6 bases sitting between them. This CDR3 contains 13 residues. The genes are TRBV24-1 and TRBJ2-5; tentatively, D is TRBD1 (6 bases). This TCR derives from a man in his fifties with active COVID-19. The sample consisted of peripheral blood. The CDR3 loop is CATSDLRGETQYF. CDR3 bases: TGTGCCACCAGTGATTTGAGGGGGGAGACCCAGTACTTC.